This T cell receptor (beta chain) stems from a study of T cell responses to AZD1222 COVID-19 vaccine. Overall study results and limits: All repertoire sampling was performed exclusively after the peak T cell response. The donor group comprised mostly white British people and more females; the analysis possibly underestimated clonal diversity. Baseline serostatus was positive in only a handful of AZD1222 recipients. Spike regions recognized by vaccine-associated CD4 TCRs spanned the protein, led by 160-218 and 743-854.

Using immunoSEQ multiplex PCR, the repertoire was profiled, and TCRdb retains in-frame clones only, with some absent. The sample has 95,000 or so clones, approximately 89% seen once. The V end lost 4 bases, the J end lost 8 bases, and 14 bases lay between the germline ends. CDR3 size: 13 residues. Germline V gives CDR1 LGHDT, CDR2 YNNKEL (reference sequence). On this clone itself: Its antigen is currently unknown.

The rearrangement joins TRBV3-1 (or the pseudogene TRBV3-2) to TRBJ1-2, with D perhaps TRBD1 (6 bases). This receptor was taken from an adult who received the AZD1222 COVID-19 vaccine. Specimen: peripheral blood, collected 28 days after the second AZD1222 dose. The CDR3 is CASSPWGGGGYTF. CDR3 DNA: TGTGCCAGCAGCCCCTGGGGGGGCGGAGGCTACACCTTC.